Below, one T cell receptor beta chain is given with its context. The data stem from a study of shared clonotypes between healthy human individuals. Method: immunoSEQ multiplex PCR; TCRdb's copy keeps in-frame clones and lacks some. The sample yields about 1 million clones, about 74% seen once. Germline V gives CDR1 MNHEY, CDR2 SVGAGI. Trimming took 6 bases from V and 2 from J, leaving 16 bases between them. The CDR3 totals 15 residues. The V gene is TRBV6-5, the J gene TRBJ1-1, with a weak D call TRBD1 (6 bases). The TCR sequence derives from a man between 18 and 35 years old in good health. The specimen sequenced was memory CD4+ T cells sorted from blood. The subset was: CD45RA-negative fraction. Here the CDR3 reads CASSDRRVYNTEAFF. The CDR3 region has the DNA TGTGCCAGCAGCGACAGGCGAGTTTACAACACTGAAGCTTTCTTT.